This T cell receptor beta chain was identified during a study of CXCR3-negative and CXCR3-positive naive CD8 T cells. Regarding the study as a whole: TCR interaction strength was inferred from TRB CDR3 physicochemistry, as CD5 matched across naive subsets. Memory, not naive, CXCR3-negative and CXCR3-positive cells differed in TRBV-TRBJ usage.

Comment on this clonotype: Its target is unknown.

Triplicate sorts of some 300,000 cells per CD8+ subset. 5' RACE with UMI labels generated the TRB cDNA libraries. Each CDR3 protein gets one entry in TCRdb, which reprocessed the 5' RACE reads and gives no DNA. In total, the table holds about 130,000 distinct CDR3 sequences. The CDR3 has 14 amino acids. The chain carries TRBV12-3 or TRBV12-4 and TRBJ2-7; lacking DNA, the TRBD1 call made by TCRdb goes unchecked. The receptor's source is a human donor in good health. Some clones in this sample may be carry-over from other donors' samples. Sequencing was performed on naive CXCR3- CD8+ T cells from blood. The sample's subset: CD45RO-CCR7+CD27+CD95- naive CD8+ T cells lacking CXCR3 (TNR3-). The CDR3 reads CASSLGTTNYEQYF.